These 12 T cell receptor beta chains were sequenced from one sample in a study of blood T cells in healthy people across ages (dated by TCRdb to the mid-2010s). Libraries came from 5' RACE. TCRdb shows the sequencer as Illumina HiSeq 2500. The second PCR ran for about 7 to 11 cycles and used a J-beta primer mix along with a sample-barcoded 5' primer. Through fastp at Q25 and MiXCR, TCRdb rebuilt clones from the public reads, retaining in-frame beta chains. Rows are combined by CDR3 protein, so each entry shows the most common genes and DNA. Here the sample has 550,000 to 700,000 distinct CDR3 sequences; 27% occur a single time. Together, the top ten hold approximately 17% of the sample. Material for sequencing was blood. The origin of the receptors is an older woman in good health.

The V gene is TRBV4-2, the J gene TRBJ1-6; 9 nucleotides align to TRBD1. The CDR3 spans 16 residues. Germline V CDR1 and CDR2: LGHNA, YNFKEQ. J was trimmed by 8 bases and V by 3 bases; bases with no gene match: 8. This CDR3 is CASSHSPGTGYSPLHF. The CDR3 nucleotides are TGTGCCAGCAGCCACAGCCCCGGGACAGGGTATTCACCCCTCCACTTT.

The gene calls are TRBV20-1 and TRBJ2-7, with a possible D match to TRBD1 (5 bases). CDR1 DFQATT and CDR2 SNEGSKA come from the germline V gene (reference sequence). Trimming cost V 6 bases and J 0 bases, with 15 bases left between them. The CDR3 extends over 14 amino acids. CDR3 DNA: TGCAGTGCCGTCGACAGTGATCACTCCTACGAGCAGTACTTC. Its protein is CSAVDSDHSYEQYF.

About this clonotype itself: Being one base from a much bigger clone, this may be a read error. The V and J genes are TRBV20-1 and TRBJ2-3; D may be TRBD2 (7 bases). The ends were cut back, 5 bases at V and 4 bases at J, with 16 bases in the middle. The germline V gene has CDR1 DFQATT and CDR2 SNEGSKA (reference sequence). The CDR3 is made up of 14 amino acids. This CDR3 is CSADGGLGADTQYF. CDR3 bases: TGCAGTGCTGACGGGGGGCTGGGCGCAGATACGCAGTATTTT.

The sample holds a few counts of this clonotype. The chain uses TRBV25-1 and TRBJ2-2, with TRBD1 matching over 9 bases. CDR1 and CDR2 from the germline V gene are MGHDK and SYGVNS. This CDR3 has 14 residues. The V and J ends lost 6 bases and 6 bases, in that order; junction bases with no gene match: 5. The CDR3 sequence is CASSQHRGPGELFF. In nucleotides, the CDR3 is TGTGCCAGCAGCCAGCACAGGGGGCCCGGGGAGCTGTTTTTT.

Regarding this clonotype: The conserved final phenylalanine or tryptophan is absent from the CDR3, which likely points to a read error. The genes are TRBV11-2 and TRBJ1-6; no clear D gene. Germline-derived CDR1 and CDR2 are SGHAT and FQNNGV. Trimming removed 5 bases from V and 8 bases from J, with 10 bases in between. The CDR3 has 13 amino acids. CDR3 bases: TGTGCCAGCAGCCAGAATTATGATTCACCCCTCCACCTT. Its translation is CASSQNYDSPLHL.

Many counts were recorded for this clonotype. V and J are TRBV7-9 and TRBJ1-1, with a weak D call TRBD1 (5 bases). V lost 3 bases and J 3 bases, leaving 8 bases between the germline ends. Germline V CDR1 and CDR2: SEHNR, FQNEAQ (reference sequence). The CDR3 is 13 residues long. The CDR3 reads CASSLAGDTEAFF. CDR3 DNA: TGTGCCAGCAGCTTGGCGGGGGACACTGAAGCTTTCTTT.

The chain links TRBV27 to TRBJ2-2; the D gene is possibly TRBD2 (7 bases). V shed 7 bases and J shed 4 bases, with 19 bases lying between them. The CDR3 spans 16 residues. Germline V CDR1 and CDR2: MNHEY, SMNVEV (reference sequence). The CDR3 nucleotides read TGTGCCAGCACCCTTCGCCGGGGGGCGCTCACCGGGGAGCTGTTTTTT. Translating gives CASTLRRGALTGELFF.

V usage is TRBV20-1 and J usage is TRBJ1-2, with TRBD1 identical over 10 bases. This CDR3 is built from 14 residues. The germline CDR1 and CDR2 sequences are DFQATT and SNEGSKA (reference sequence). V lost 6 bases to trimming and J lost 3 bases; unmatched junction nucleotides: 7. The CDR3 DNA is TGCAGTGCAACGGGACAGGGGTTAGACTATGGCTACACCTTC. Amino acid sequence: CSATGQGLDYGYTF.

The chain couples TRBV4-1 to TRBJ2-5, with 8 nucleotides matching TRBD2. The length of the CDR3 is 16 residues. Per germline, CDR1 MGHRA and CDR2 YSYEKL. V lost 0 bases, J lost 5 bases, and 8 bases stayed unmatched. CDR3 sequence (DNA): TGCGCCAGCAGCCAAGAAAGAAGCTCGGGGGGGGAGACCCAGTACTTC. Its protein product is CASSQERSSGGETQYF.

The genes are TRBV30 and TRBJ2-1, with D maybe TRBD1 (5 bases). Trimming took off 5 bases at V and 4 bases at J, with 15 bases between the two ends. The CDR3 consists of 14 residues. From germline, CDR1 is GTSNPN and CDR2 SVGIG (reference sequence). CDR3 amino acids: CAWARQWDYNEQFF. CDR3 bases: TGTGCCTGGGCTAGACAGTGGGATTACAATGAGCAGTTCTTC.

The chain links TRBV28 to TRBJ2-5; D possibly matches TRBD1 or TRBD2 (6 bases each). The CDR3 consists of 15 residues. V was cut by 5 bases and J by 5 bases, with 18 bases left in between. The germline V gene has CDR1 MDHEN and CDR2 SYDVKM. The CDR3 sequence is CASSAQLGGAETQYF. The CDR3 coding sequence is TGTGCCAGCAGTGCCCAGTTGGGGGGCGCGGAGACCCAGTACTTC.

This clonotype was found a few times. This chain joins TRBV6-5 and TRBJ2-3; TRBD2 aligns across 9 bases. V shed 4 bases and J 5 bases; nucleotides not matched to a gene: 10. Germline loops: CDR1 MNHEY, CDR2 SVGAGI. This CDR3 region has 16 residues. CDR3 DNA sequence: TGTGCCAGCAGTTGGAGGCCTAGCGGGGCCCAAGATACGCAGTATTTT. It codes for CASSWRPSGAQDTQYF.